This is a list of T cell receptor beta chains from one sample in a study of OX40 agonist ivuxolimab in advanced cancers. Data came from immunoSEQ multiplex PCR; TCRdb stores just in-frame clones and leaves some out. Here the sample spans 20,000 or so clones, over 75% being singletons. The sequenced sample was CD4+ or CD8+ T cells sorted from blood, obtained in a trial of the OX40 agonist ivuxolimab. The origin of the receptors is an adult with an advanced solid tumor such as melanoma, head and neck, liver or kidney cancer. CDR3s include the opening cysteine and the closing phenylalanine or tryptophan. The order of the fields is D gene, J gene, clone size, V gene, CDR3 DNA, CDR3 protein. D genes are given only for firm matches. Clone size appears in some rows only: once, few, many, or a class for an expanded clone.

d_gene: .; j_gene: TRBJ2-7; abundance: .; v_gene: TRBV6-6; CDR3nt: TGTGCCAGCAGTTACTCCACTAGTACCTCCTACGAGCAGTACTTC; CDR3aa: CASSYSTSTSYEQYF
d_gene: .; j_gene: TRBJ1-6; abundance: .; v_gene: TRBV7-8; CDR3nt: TGTGCCAGCAGCTTACCAGGGAGTTCACCCCTCCACTTT; CDR3aa: CASSLPGSSPLHF
d_gene: .; j_gene: TRBJ1-1; abundance: .; v_gene: TRBV4-3; CDR3nt: TGCGCCAGCAGCCAAGACCCCTCCATGACAGAATTAAACACTGAAGCTTTCTTT; CDR3aa: CASSQDPSMTELNTEAFF
d_gene: .; j_gene: TRBJ2-7; abundance: .; v_gene: TRBV27; CDR3nt: TGTGCCAGCAGTTTATGGGGGGCGAGCCCCTACGAGCAGTACTTC; CDR3aa: CASSLWGASPYEQYF
d_gene: .; j_gene: TRBJ2-2; abundance: .; v_gene: TRBV2; CDR3nt: TGTGCCAGCAAGCCTCGCGGCGGGGAGCTGTTTTTT; CDR3aa: CASKPRGGELFF
d_gene: TRBD2; j_gene: TRBJ2-2; abundance: few; v_gene: TRBV29-1; CDR3nt: TGCAGCGTTGAAGCGGGGGGGGTCACCGGGGAGCTGTTTTTT; CDR3aa: CSVEAGGVTGELFF
d_gene: .; j_gene: TRBJ2-1; abundance: medium-sized; v_gene: TRBV5-4; CDR3nt: TGTGCCAGCAGCCCTCTCGGGAACAATGAGCAGTTCTTC; CDR3aa: CASSPLGNNEQFF
d_gene: .; j_gene: TRBJ1-5; abundance: few; v_gene: TRBV7-2; CDR3nt: TGTGCCAGCAGCTTAGTCCCTAATAGCAATCAGCCCCAGCATTTT; CDR3aa: CASSLVPNSNQPQHF
d_gene: TRBD1; j_gene: TRBJ1-2; abundance: .; v_gene: TRBV27; CDR3nt: TGTGCCAGCAGTTCCACAGGGGGCGCGGATGGCTACACCTTC; CDR3aa: CASSSTGGADGYTF
d_gene: .; j_gene: TRBJ1-5; abundance: .; v_gene: TRBV7-9; CDR3nt: TGTGCCAGCAGCAGTCAAGGAGGGGGGGTTCAGCCCCAGCATTTT; CDR3aa: CASSSQGGGVQPQHF
d_gene: TRBD1; j_gene: TRBJ2-1; abundance: medium-sized; v_gene: TRBV19; CDR3nt: TGTGCCAGTAGACCCGGGACAGGGTTCGATGAGCAGTTCTTC; CDR3aa: CASRPGTGFDEQFF
d_gene: .; j_gene: TRBJ2-1; abundance: .; v_gene: TRBV4-2; CDR3nt: TGTGCCAGCAGCCAGGGACATCGGGACACGGACAATGAGCAGTTCTTC; CDR3aa: CASSQGHRDTDNEQFF
d_gene: .; j_gene: TRBJ2-1; abundance: few; v_gene: TRBV19; CDR3nt: TGTGCCAGTAGCCCCGGCTATGGTGAGCAGTTCTTC; CDR3aa: CASSPGYGEQFF
d_gene: TRBD2; j_gene: TRBJ2-1; abundance: .; v_gene: TRBV4-3; CDR3nt: TGCGCCAGCAGCCAAGGAATAGCGGGGCGGAAGTACAATGAGCAGTTCTTC; CDR3aa: CASSQGIAGRKYNEQFF
d_gene: .; j_gene: TRBJ2-1; abundance: once; v_gene: TRBV30; CDR3nt: TGTGCCTGGAGCGCTACTTGGAATGAGCAGTTCTTC; CDR3aa: CAWSATWNEQFF
d_gene: TRBD1; j_gene: TRBJ1-2; abundance: .; v_gene: TRBV7-6; CDR3nt: TGTGCCAGCAGCTTAGCTCAGGGGGACTATGGCTACACCTTC; CDR3aa: CASSLAQGDYGYTF
d_gene: TRBD1; j_gene: TRBJ1-2; abundance: .; v_gene: TRBV14; CDR3nt: TGTGCCAGCAGCCAAGACAGGGGGCTTTTCGGCTACACCTTC; CDR3aa: CASSQDRGLFGYTF
d_gene: .; j_gene: TRBJ2-7; abundance: .; v_gene: TRBV21-1; CDR3nt: TGTGCCAGCTCTCTACGGGCCCACGAGCAGTACTTC; CDR3aa: CASSLRAHEQYF
d_gene: .; j_gene: TRBJ1-2; abundance: few; v_gene: TRBV5-6; CDR3nt: TGTGCCAGCAGCAAGGGGTTACTACCTGGCTACACCTTC; CDR3aa: CASSKGLLPGYTF
d_gene: .; j_gene: TRBJ2-7; abundance: .; v_gene: TRBV6-5; CDR3nt: TGTGCCAGCAGTTACTCGGGCCTTGAGCTGCGCGAGCAGTACTTC; CDR3aa: CASSYSGLELREQYF
d_gene: .; j_gene: TRBJ1-1; abundance: .; v_gene: TRBV19; CDR3nt: TGTGCCAGTAGGCAGGGGTCACCCACTGAAGCTTTCTTT; CDR3aa: CASRQGSPTEAFF
d_gene: .; j_gene: TRBJ2-2; abundance: .; v_gene: TRBV6-5; CDR3nt: TGTGCCAGCAGTTATCAAGTGCGTGCCGGGGAGCTGTTTTTT; CDR3aa: CASSYQVRAGELFF
d_gene: TRBD2; j_gene: TRBJ2-5; abundance: once; v_gene: TRBV30; CDR3nt: TGTGCCTGGAGCGTCCTAGCGGGGGGGCCAGAGACCCAGTACTTC; CDR3aa: CAWSVLAGGPETQYF
d_gene: .; j_gene: TRBJ2-1; abundance: medium-sized; v_gene: TRBV23-1; CDR3nt: TGCGCCAGCAGTACCAGAATCGATGAGCAGTTCTTC; CDR3aa: CASSTRIDEQFF
d_gene: .; j_gene: TRBJ1-1; abundance: .; v_gene: TRBV14; CDR3nt: TGTGCCAGCAGCCAGTTCCCGGGGCCAAACACTGAAGCTTTCTTT; CDR3aa: CASSQFPGPNTEAFF
d_gene: .; j_gene: TRBJ1-1; abundance: once; v_gene: TRBV4-2; CDR3nt: TGTGCCAGCAGCTTAATACGGGGGTACACTGAAGCTTTCTTT; CDR3aa: CASSLIRGYTEAFF
d_gene: .; j_gene: TRBJ2-3; abundance: .; v_gene: TRBV9; CDR3nt: TGTGCCAGCAGCGCCCGGGACAGCACAGATACGCAGTATTTT; CDR3aa: CASSARDSTDTQYF
d_gene: TRBD2; j_gene: TRBJ2-7; abundance: .; v_gene: TRBV29-1; CDR3nt: TGCAGCGTTGAAGATGGGACTAGCGGGGGGGCCTACGAGCAGTACTTC; CDR3aa: CSVEDGTSGGAYEQYF
d_gene: TRBD1; j_gene: TRBJ1-1; abundance: .; v_gene: TRBV6-4; CDR3nt: TGTGCCAGCAGCCAAGGGGGCCGGGGTGAAGCTTTCTTT; CDR3aa: CASSQGGRGEAFF
d_gene: TRBD1; j_gene: TRBJ1-6; abundance: .; v_gene: TRBV4-1; CDR3nt: TGCGCCAGCAGCCAAGACTATCGGACAGGGTTAAATTCACCCCTCCACTTT; CDR3aa: CASSQDYRTGLNSPLHF
d_gene: TRBD1; j_gene: TRBJ1-2; abundance: .; v_gene: TRBV29-1; CDR3nt: TGCAGCGTTGTTGGGACAGTTAACTATGGCTACACCTTC; CDR3aa: CSVVGTVNYGYTF
d_gene: .; j_gene: TRBJ2-3; abundance: .; v_gene: TRBV9; CDR3nt: TGTGCCAGCAGCGAAAAGCGGATAAGCACAGATACGCAGTATTTT; CDR3aa: CASSEKRISTDTQYF
d_gene: .; j_gene: TRBJ2-2; abundance: .; v_gene: TRBV10-3; CDR3nt: TGTGCCACCACCTCCGGGACCGGGGAGCTGTTTTTT; CDR3aa: CATTSGTGELFF
d_gene: .; j_gene: TRBJ1-1; abundance: .; v_gene: TRBV4-3; CDR3nt: TGCGCCAGCAGCCAAGATTTAGGTTCCCATCCAGGTTACACTGAAGCTTTCTTT; CDR3aa: CASSQDLGSHPGYTEAFF
d_gene: .; j_gene: TRBJ2-3; abundance: .; v_gene: TRBV2; CDR3nt: TGTGCCAGCAGTCGAAGGACATTTAGCACAGATACGCAGTATTTT; CDR3aa: CASSRRTFSTDTQYF
d_gene: .; j_gene: TRBJ2-7; abundance: .; v_gene: TRBV4-2; CDR3nt: TGTGCCAGCAGCCCCTACCCGGAGACGTCGGGCTACGAGCAGTACTTC; CDR3aa: CASSPYPETSGYEQYF
d_gene: TRBD2; j_gene: TRBJ2-1; abundance: .; v_gene: TRBV18; CDR3nt: TGTGCCAGCTCACCACCGGTGCCTAGCGGGGCTTACTACAATGAGCAGTTCTTC; CDR3aa: CASSPPVPSGAYYNEQFF
d_gene: .; j_gene: TRBJ1-5; abundance: .; v_gene: TRBV27; CDR3nt: TGTGCCAGCGCCCCGCTCGGGGGCAATCAGCCCCAGCATTTT; CDR3aa: CASAPLGGNQPQHF
d_gene: TRBD1; j_gene: TRBJ2-7; abundance: .; v_gene: TRBV2; CDR3nt: TGTGCCAGCAGCCCCCCGGGACAGACCTACGAGCAGTACTTC; CDR3aa: CASSPPGQTYEQYF
d_gene: .; j_gene: TRBJ1-2; abundance: .; v_gene: TRBV15; CDR3nt: TGTGCCACCAGCAGAGATCTGGGCCTGGCACGAGGCTACACCTTC; CDR3aa: CATSRDLGLARGYTF
d_gene: .; j_gene: TRBJ1-3; abundance: .; v_gene: TRBV6-6; CDR3nt: TGTGCCAGCAGTTACTCGCAGGGAGGTGGAAACACCATATATTTT; CDR3aa: CASSYSQGGGNTIYF
d_gene: .; j_gene: TRBJ1-2; abundance: .; v_gene: TRBV7-9; CDR3nt: TGTGCCAGCAGCGTCTCCGGGACGGGTAACGGCTACACCTTC; CDR3aa: CASSVSGTGNGYTF
d_gene: TRBD2; j_gene: TRBJ2-1; abundance: medium-sized; v_gene: TRBV19; CDR3nt: TGTGCCAGTAGTGAGACTAGCGGGTCCTTCAATGAGCAGTTCTTC; CDR3aa: CASSETSGSFNEQFF
d_gene: .; j_gene: TRBJ2-7; abundance: .; v_gene: TRBV27; CDR3nt: TGTGCCAGCAGTTTTAGGGGCGAGCAGTACTTC; CDR3aa: CASSFRGEQYF
d_gene: .; j_gene: TRBJ1-1; abundance: .; v_gene: TRBV19; CDR3nt: TGTGCCAGTAGATTGGCAGGGGAGGGGATCACTGAAGCTTTCTTT; CDR3aa: CASRLAGEGITEAFF
d_gene: .; j_gene: TRBJ2-7; abundance: .; v_gene: TRBV6-1; CDR3nt: TGTGCCAGCTCGGGGCCGACCTACGAGCAGTACTTC; CDR3aa: CASSGPTYEQYF
d_gene: .; j_gene: TRBJ1-4; abundance: .; v_gene: TRBV25-1; CDR3nt: TGTGCCAGCAGTGAAAGGTGGTCCGCAACTAATGAAAAACTGTTTTTT; CDR3aa: CASSERWSATNEKLFF
d_gene: TRBD1; j_gene: TRBJ2-3; abundance: .; v_gene: TRBV4-1; CDR3nt: TGCGCCAGCAGCCAGGAACAGGGGGTGAGCACAGATACGCAGTATTTT; CDR3aa: CASSQEQGVSTDTQYF
d_gene: .; j_gene: TRBJ2-3; abundance: .; v_gene: TRBV7-3; CDR3nt: TGTGCCAGCAGCTTAACCGATTCAGGGTGGAAGGCAGATACGCAGTATTTT; CDR3aa: CASSLTDSGWKADTQYF
d_gene: TRBD1; j_gene: TRBJ2-7; abundance: .; v_gene: TRBV15; CDR3nt: TGTGCCACCAGCAGAGATATCGGGGACAGGGGCGGCTACGAGCAGTACTTC; CDR3aa: CATSRDIGDRGGYEQYF
d_gene: TRBD1; j_gene: TRBJ1-2; abundance: few; v_gene: TRBV19; CDR3nt: TGTGCCAGTTCGGACAGGGGAGCAATAGGGGGCTACACCTTC; CDR3aa: CASSDRGAIGGYTF
d_gene: TRBD2; j_gene: TRBJ2-5; abundance: .; v_gene: TRBV15; CDR3nt: TGTGCCACCAGTCCCGGGACTAGCGGACGTTCGGAAGAGACCCAGTACTTC; CDR3aa: CATSPGTSGRSEETQYF
d_gene: .; j_gene: TRBJ2-3; abundance: .; v_gene: TRBV27; CDR3nt: TGTGCCAGCAGTTTATACAGTCCAGATACGCAGTATTTT; CDR3aa: CASSLYSPDTQYF
d_gene: TRBD1; j_gene: TRBJ1-5; abundance: .; v_gene: TRBV5-5; CDR3nt: TGTGCCAGCAGCAGGACAGGGACTAGGCAGCCCCAGCATTTT; CDR3aa: CASSRTGTRQPQHF
d_gene: .; j_gene: TRBJ1-1; abundance: once; v_gene: TRBV6-6; CDR3nt: TGTGCCAGCAGTCCCGGTTCTCTCACTGAAGCTTTCTTT; CDR3aa: CASSPGSLTEAFF